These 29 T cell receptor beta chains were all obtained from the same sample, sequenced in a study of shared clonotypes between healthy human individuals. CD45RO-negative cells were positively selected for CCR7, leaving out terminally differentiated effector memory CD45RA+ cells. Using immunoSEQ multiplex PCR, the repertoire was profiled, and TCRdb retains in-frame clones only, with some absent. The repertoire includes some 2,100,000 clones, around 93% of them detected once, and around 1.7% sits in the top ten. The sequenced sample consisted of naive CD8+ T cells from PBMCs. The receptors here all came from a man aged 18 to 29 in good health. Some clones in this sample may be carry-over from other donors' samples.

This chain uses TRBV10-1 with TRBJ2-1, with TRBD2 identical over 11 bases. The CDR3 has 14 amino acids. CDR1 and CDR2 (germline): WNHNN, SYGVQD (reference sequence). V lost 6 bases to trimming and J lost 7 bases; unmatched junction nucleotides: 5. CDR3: CASRGGLAENEQFF. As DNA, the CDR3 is TGCGCCAGCAGAGGGGGACTAGCGGAGAATGAGCAGTTCTTC.

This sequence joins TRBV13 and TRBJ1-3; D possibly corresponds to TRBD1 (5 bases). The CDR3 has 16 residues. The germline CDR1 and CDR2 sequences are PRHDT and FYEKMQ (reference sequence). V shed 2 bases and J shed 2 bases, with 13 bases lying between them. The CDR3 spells CASSLWGSQTGNTIYF. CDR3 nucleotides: TGTGCCAGCAGCTTATGGGGCAGCCAAACTGGAAACACCATATATTTT.

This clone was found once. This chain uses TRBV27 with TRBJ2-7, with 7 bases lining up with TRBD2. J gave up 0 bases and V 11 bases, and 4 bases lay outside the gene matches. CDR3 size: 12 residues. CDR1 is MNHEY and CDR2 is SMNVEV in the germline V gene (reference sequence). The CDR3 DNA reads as TGTGCCTCGGGGAGGGTCTCCTACGAGCAGTACTTC. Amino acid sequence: CASGRVSYEQYF.

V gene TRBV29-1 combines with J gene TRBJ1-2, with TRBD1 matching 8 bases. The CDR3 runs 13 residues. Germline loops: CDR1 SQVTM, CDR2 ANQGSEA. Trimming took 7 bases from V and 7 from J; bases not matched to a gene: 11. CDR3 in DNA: TGCAGCGCCCCGTCCGGACAGGGCCGTGGCTACACCTTC. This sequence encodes CSAPSGQGRGYTF. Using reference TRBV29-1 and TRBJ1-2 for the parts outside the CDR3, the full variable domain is SAVISQKPSRDICQRGTSLTIQCQVDSQVTMMFWYRQQPGQSLTLIATANQGSEATYESGFVIDKFPISRPNLTFSTLTVSNMSPEDSSIYLCSAPSGQGRGYTFGSGTRLTVV.

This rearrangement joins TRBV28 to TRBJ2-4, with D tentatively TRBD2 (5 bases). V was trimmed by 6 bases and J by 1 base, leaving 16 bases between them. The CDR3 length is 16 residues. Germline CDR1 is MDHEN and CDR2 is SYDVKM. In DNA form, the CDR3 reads TGTGCCAGCAGCCTGTTTTTAGCTAGCGCCAAAAACATTCAGTACTTC. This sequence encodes CASSLFLASAKNIQYF.

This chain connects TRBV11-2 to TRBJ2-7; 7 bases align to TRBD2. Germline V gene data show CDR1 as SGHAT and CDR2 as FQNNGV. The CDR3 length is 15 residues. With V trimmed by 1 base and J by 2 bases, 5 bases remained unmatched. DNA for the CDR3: TGTGCCAGCAGCTTAGGGCTAGCGGAGACCTACGAGCAGTACTTC. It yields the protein CASSLGLAETYEQYF.

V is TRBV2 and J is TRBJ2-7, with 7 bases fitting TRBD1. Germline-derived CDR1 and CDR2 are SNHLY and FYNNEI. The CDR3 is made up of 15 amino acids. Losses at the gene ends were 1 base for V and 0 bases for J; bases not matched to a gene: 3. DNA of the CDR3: TGTGCCAGCAGTGAAGAGGGACAGAGCTCCTACGAGCAGTACTTC. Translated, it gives CASSEEGQSSYEQYF.

For the CDR3, the DNA is TGTGCCAGTATGAGACAGGGCGACACTGAAGCTTTCTTT. It translates to CASMRQGDTEAFF. The chain is built from TRBV6-5 and TRBJ1-1, with 7 bases fitting TRBD1. Germline trimming cut 9 bases from V and 3 bases from J; bases unmatched to any gene: 7. Germline V CDR1 and CDR2: MNHEY, SVGAGI. This CDR3 contains 13 residues.

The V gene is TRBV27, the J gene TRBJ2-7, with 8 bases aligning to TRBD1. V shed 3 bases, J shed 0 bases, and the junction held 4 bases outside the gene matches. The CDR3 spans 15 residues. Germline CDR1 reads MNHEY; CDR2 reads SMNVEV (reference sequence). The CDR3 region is CASSFSGGYSYEQYF. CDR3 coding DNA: TGTGCCAGCAGTTTCTCAGGGGGCTACTCCTACGAGCAGTACTTC.

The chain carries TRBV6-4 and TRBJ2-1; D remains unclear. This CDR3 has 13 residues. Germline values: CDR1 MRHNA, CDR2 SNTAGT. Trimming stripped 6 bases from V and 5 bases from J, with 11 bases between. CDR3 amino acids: CASRDPPNNEQFF. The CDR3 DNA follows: TGTGCCAGCAGGGATCCCCCCAACAATGAGCAGTTCTTC.

CDR3 in amino acids: CASRRPPTVYSNQPQHF. The CDR3 nucleotides read TGTGCCAGCAGGCGGCCCCCGACAGTTTATAGCAATCAGCCCCAGCATTTT. The chain is built from TRBV28 and TRBJ1-5; tentative D call: TRBD1 (5 bases). V was shortened by 6 bases and J by 0 bases, with 18 bases between the two germline ends. Germline assignment: CDR1 MDHEN and CDR2 SYDVKM. The CDR3 spans 17 residues.

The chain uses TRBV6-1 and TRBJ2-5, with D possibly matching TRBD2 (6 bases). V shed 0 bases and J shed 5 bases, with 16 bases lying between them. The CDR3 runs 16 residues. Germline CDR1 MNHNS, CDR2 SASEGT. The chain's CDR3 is CASSEAWGGLWETQYF. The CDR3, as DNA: TGTGCCAGCAGTGAAGCTTGGGGAGGATTGTGGGAGACCCAGTACTTC.

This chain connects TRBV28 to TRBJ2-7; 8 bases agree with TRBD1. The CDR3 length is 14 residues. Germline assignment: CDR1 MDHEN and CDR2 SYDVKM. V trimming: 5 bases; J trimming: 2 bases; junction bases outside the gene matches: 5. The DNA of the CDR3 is TGTGCCAGCAGTATGCCACAGGGGGCCTACGAGCAGTACTTC. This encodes CASSMPQGAYEQYF.

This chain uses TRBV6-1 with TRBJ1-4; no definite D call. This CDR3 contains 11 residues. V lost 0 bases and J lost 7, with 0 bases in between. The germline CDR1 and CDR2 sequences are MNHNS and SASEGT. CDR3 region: CASSEAEKLFF. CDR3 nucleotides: TGTGCCAGCAGTGAAGCTGAAAAACTGTTTTTT.

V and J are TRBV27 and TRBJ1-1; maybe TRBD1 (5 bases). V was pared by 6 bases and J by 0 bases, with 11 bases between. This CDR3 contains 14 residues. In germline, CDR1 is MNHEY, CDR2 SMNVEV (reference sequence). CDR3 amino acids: CASRVGRMNTEAFF. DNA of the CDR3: TGTGCCAGCAGGGTGGGACGGATGAACACTGAAGCTTTCTTT.

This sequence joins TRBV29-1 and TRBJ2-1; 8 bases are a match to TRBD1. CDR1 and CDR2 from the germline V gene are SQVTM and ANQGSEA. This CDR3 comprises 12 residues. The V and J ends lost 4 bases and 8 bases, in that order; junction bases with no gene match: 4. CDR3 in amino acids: CSVVDRVDEQFF. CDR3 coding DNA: TGCAGCGTTGTGGACAGGGTTGATGAGCAGTTCTTC.

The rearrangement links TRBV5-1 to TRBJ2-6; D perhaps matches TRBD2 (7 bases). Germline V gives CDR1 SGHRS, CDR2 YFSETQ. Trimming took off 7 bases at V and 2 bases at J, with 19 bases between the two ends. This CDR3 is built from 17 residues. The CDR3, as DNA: TGCGCCAGCGCATGGGAGGGCAGGGGAGCTGGGGCCAACGTCCTGACTTTC. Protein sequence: CASAWEGRGAGANVLTF.

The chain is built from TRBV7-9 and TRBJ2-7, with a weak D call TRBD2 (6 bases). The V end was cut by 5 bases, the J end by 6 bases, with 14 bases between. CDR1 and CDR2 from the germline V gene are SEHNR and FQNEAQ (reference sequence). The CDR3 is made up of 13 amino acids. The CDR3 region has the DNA TGTGCCAGCAGCCCCCGGGAGAAGGGCGAGCAGTACTTC. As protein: CASSPREKGEQYF.

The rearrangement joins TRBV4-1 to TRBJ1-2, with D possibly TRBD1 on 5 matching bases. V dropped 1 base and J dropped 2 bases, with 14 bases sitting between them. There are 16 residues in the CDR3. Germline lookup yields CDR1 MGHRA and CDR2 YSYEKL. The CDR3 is CASSQVPDNINYGYTF. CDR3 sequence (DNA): TGCGCCAGCAGCCAAGTCCCGGACAATATAAACTATGGCTACACCTTC.

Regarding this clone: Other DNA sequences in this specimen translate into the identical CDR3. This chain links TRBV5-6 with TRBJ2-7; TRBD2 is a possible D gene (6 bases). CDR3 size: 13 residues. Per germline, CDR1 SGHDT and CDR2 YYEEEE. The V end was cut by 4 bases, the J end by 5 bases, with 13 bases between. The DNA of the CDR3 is TGTGCCAGCAGCCTCGGGAGCGCCCACGAGCAGTACTTC. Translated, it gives CASSLGSAHEQYF.

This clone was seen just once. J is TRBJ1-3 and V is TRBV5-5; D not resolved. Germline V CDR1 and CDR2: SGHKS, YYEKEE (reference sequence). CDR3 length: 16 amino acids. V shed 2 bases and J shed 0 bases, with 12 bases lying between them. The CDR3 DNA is TGTGCCAGCAGCTTCATGAGCGTGCCCTCTGGAAACACCATATATTTT. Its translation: CASSFMSVPSGNTIYF. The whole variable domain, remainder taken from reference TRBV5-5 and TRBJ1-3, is DAGVTQSPTHLIKTRGQQVTLRCSPISGHKSVSWYQQVLGQGPQFIFQYYEKEERGRGNFPDRFSARQFPNYSSELNVNALLLGDSALYLCASSFMSVPSGNTIYFGEGSWLTVV.

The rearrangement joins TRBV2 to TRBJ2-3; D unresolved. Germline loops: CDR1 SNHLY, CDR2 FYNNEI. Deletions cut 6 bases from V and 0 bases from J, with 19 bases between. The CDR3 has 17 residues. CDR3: CASRPPPWGTSTDTQYF. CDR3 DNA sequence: TGTGCCAGCAGGCCTCCCCCTTGGGGAACCAGCACAGATACGCAGTATTTT.

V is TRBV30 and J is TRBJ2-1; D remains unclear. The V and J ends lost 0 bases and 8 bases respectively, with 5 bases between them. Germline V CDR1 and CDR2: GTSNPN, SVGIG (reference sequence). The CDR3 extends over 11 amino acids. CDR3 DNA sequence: TGTGCCTGGAGTGTAAATCATGAGCAGTTCTTC. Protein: CAWSVNHEQFF.

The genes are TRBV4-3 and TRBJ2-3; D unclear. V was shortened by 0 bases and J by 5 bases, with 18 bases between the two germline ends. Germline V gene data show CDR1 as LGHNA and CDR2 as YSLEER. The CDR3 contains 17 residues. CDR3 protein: CASSQDTWRNVVDTQYF. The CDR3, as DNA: TGCGCCAGCAGCCAAGATACGTGGCGGAATGTTGTAGATACGCAGTATTTT.

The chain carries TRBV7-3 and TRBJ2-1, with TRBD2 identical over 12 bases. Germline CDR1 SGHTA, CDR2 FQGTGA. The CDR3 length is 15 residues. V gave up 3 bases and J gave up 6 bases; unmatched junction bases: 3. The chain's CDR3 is CASSLTTSGSNEQFF. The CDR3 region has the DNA TGTGCCAGCAGCTTGACGACTAGCGGGAGCAATGAGCAGTTCTTC. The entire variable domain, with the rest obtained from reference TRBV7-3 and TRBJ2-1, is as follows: GAGVSQTPSNKVTEKGKYVELRCDPISGHTALYWYRQSLGQGPEFLIYFQGTGAADDSGLPNDRFFAVRPEGSVSTLKIQRTERGDSAVYLCASSLTTSGSNEQFFGPGTRLTVL.

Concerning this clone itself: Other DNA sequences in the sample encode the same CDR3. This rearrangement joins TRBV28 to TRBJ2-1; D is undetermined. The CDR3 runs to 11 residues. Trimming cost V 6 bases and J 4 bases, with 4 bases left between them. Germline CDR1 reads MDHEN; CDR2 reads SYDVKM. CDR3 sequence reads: CASRRYNEQFF. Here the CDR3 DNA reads TGTGCCAGCAGACGTTACAATGAGCAGTTCTTC. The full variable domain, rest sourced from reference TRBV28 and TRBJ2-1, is DVKVTQSSRYLVKRTGEKVFLECVQDMDHENMFWYRQDPGLGLRLIYFSYDVKMKEKGDIPEGYSVSREKKERFSLILESASTNQTSMYLCASRRYNEQFFGPGTRLTVL.

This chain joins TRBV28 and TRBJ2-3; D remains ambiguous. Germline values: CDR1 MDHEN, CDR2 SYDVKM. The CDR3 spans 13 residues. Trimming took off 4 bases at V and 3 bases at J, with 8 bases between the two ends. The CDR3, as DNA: TGTGCCAGCAGTTGGTCGCTTACAGATACGCAGTATTTT. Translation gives CASSWSLTDTQYF.

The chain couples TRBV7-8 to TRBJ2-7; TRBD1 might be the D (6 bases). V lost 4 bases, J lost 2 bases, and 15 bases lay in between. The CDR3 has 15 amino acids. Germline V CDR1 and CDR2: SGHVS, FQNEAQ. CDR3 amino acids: CASSSPGHGAYEQYF. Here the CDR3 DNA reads TGTGCCAGCAGCTCGCCGGGACACGGGGCCTACGAGCAGTACTTC.

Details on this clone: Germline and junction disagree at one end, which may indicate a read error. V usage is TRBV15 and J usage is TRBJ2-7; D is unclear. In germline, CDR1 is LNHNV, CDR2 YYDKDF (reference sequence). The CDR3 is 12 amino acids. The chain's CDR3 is CVTSRDITEQYF. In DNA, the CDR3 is TGTGTCACCAGCAGAGATATCACCGAGCAGTACTTC.